This TCR beta chain was captured by sequencing in a study of blood T cell repertoires in COVID-19. Study background: Sources were T cells, B-cell-depleted T cells, or PBMCs; the material itself was cDNA or gDNA.

The CDR3 is made up of 11 amino acids. Looked up from germline, CDR1 is SGHTA and CDR2 is FQGNSA. The V and J ends lost 2 bases and 13 bases respectively, with 9 bases between them. Original processing methods: For nucleated cells, counts were estimated from reference gene primer amplification. Method: immunoSEQ multiplex PCR; TCRdb's copy keeps in-frame clones and lacks some. The DNA gave D and trimming, while V, J and clone size come from that table. The sample lists about 170,000 clones, 88% occurring once. What was sequenced was peripheral blood. The clonotype comes from a man between 50 and 59 years old who had recovered from COVID-19. The V call is TRBV7-2, the J call TRBJ2-1; D gene ambiguous. CDR3 nucleotides: TGTGCCAGCAGCTTAACTATTTTCCAGTTCTTC. It specifies CASSLTIFQFF.